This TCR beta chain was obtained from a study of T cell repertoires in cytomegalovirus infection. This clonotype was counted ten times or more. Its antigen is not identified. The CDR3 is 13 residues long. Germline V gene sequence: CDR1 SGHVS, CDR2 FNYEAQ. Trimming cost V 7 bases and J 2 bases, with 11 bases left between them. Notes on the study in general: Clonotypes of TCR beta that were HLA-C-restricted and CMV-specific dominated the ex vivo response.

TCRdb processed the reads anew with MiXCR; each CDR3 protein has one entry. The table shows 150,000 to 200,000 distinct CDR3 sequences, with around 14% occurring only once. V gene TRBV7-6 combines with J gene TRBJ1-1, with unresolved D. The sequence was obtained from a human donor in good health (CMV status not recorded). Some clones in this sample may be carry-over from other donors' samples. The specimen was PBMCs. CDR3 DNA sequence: TGTGCCAGCACCCCTGGAGGAAACACTGAAGCTTTCTTT. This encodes CASTPGGNTEAFF.